The clone carrying this TCR beta chain was detected only a few times. Its target is unknown. Expressed TCRB transcripts were sequenced after all isolated RNA was converted to cDNA. Profiled with immunoSEQ multiplex PCR; TCRdb holds only in-frame clones, not every one. The profile shows roughly 400,000 clones, around 15% of them singletons. The data originate from a study of beta chain features in type 1 diabetes. V lost 7 bases and J 0 bases, leaving 13 bases between the germline ends. CDR3 size: 15 residues. From germline, CDR1 is SGHTA and CDR2 FQGNSA. Notes on the study in general: Any HLA-type effect on TCRB rearrangement remained unresolved here.

The sequenced sample was naive CD4+ T cells from blood. The chain employs TRBV7-2 and TRBJ2-1; tentative D call: TRBD2 (6 bases). This clonotype was obtained from a woman under 30 in good health. The CDR3 DNA follows: TGTGCCAGCACCCCATCGGGGGTCTCCTACAATGAGCAGTTCTTC. Its protein product is CASTPSGVSYNEQFF.